The 25 T cell receptor beta chains reported below all come from one sample, sequenced in a study of cytomegalovirus exposure and HLA in healthy donors. A multiplex PCR was run with 60 Vbeta primers and 13 Jbeta primers. TCRdb's copy holds only in-frame clones and misses some; the assay was immunoSEQ multiplex PCR. The table lists fewer than 200,000 clones, about four fifths of them singletons, with around 5% in the top ten. Sequenced: PBMCs. These receptors were collected from a man aged 30 to 39 in good health and CMV-seronegative.

The rearrangement links TRBV6-5 to TRBJ2-3, with 9 bases identical to TRBD1. This CDR3 has 14 residues. V lost 6 bases, J lost 7 bases, and 8 bases stayed unmatched. Germline V lookup: CDR1 MNHEY, CDR2 SVGAGI. CDR3 bases: TGTGCCAGCAGAAGGGACAGGGAAACGAATACGCAGTATTTT. It translates to CASRRDRETNTQYF.

V is TRBV28 and J is TRBJ1-1, with 8 nucleotides matching TRBD1. CDR1 and CDR2 from the germline V gene are MDHEN and SYDVKM. V was pared by 11 bases and J by 1 base, with 9 bases of the junction left unmatched. The CDR3 is 14 amino acids. CDR3 region: CACPAGGGNTEAFF. Here the CDR3 DNA reads TGTGCCTGCCCCGCAGGGGGCGGGAACACTGAAGCTTTCTTT.

The sample holds a few counts of this clone. V and J are TRBV5-6 and TRBJ1-1; D might be TRBD1 (6 bases). There are 13 residues in the CDR3. Germline V gene data show CDR1 as SGHDT and CDR2 as YYEEEE. V lost 4 bases to trimming and J lost 5 bases, with 12 bases between them. The CDR3 sequence: CASSLRGYTEAFF. CDR3 in DNA: TGTGCCAGCAGCCTGAGGGGGTATACTGAAGCTTTCTTT. Complete variable domain (other parts from reference TRBV5-6 and TRBJ1-1): DAGVTQSPTHLIKTRGQQVTLRCSPKSGHDTVSWYQQALGQGPQFIFQYYEEEERQRGNFPDRFSGHQFPNYSSELNVNALLLGDSALYLCASSLRGYTEAFFGQGTRLTVV.

V gene TRBV29-1 combines with J gene TRBJ2-2; D perhaps matches TRBD2 (5 bases). The V gene's germline CDR1 is SQVTM and CDR2 ANQGSEA. The V end lost 8 bases, the J end lost 7 bases, and 14 bases lay between the germline ends. The CDR3 runs 12 residues. This CDR3 is CSTRGDGGELFF. DNA of the CDR3: TGCAGCACACGGGGAGATGGCGGGGAGCTGTTTTTT.

This chain links TRBV2 with TRBJ2-1; D possibly corresponds to TRBD1 (5 bases). In germline, CDR1 is SNHLY, CDR2 FYNNEI. The germline V and J ends were trimmed by 6 bases and 4 bases, with 13 bases remaining between them. CDR3 length: 14 residues. The CDR3 is CASREIRAYNEQFF. The DNA for the CDR3 is TGTGCCAGCAGAGAAATCAGGGCATACAATGAGCAGTTCTTC.

A few counts support this clone. The rearrangement uses TRBV6-1 and TRBJ1-1, with unresolved D. V lost 7 bases to trimming and J lost 7 bases, with 19 bases between them. The CDR3 spans 14 residues. CDR1 and CDR2 (germline): MNHNS, SASEGT. The CDR3 sequence is CASIPLTGRGEAFF. The CDR3 DNA sequence: TGTGCCAGCATCCCTTTGACCGGACGGGGTGAAGCTTTCTTT.

The chain carries TRBV7-9 and TRBJ1-1; tentative D call: TRBD1 (5 bases). The CDR3 totals 15 residues. Germline values: CDR1 SEHNR, CDR2 FQNEAQ (reference sequence). Trimming cost V 1 base and J 1 base, with 10 bases left between them. The CDR3 loop is CASSLVRGSNTEAFF. The CDR3 nucleotides read TGTGCCAGCAGCTTAGTCCGGGGGTCGAACACTGAAGCTTTCTTT. The full variable domain, completed using reference TRBV7-9 and TRBJ1-1, is DTGVSQNPRHKITKRGQNVTFRCDPISEHNRLYWYRQTLGQGPEFLTYFQNEAQLEKSRLLSDRFSAERPKGSFSTLEIQRTEQGDSAMYLCASSLVRGSNTEAFFGQGTRLTVV.

This chain uses TRBV5-1 with TRBJ2-3, with 8 bases aligning to TRBD1. J gave up 2 bases and V 0 bases, and 2 bases lay outside the gene matches. This CDR3 contains 15 residues. Per the germline V gene, CDR1 is SGHRS and CDR2 is YFSETQ. CDR3 sequence reads: CASSLGQGSTDTQYF. The DNA of the CDR3 is TGCGCCAGCAGCTTGGGACAGGGGTCCACAGATACGCAGTATTTT.

The V and J genes are TRBV6-5 and TRBJ1-1, with D perhaps TRBD1 (5 bases). CDR1 is MNHEY and CDR2 is SVGAGI in the germline V gene. The CDR3 contains 13 residues. V was trimmed by 7 bases and J by 4 bases, leaving 13 bases between them. The CDR3 coding sequence is TGTGCCAGCACCCCAGGGCACGGCACTGAAGCTTTCTTT. The encoded protein is CASTPGHGTEAFF.

Of note for this clone: Because the CDR3 is missing its conserved closing phenylalanine or tryptophan, this is likely a read error. The rearrangement links TRBV30 to TRBJ2-3; weak D call: TRBD2 (5 bases). Germline lookup yields CDR1 GTSNPN and CDR2 SVGIG (reference sequence). The length of the CDR3 is 15 residues. The V end lost 1 base, the J end lost 2 bases, and 13 bases lay between the germline ends. The CDR3 region is CAWSGLGAFTDTQYC. In nucleotides, the CDR3 is TGTGCCTGGAGTGGATTGGGAGCATTCACAGATACGCAGTATTGT.

A few counts support this clone. The V and J genes are TRBV28 and TRBJ2-6, with 8 bases lining up with TRBD1. Germline V lookup: CDR1 MDHEN, CDR2 SYDVKM. The CDR3 extends over 17 amino acids. V trimming: 5 bases; J trimming: 0 bases; junction bases outside the gene matches: 6. For the CDR3, the DNA is TGTGCCAGCAGTCCAGGACAGGGCCCCTCTGGGGCCAACGTCCTGACTTTC. Translation gives CASSPGQGPSGANVLTF.

For the CDR3, the DNA is TGTGCCTGGGGTCAACAGCGGACTAATGAAAAACTGTTTTTT. It encodes CAWGQQRTNEKLFF. V and J are TRBV30 and TRBJ1-4; D is undetermined. This CDR3 has 14 residues. V was cut by 5 bases and J by 2 bases, with 12 bases left in between. CDR1 and CDR2 from the germline V gene are GTSNPN and SVGIG (reference sequence).

The rearrangement joins TRBV19 to TRBJ1-2; D is ambiguous. Germline V lookup: CDR1 LNHDA, CDR2 SQIVND (reference sequence). Trimming shortened V by 9 bases and J by 6 bases, and 14 bases separated the two germline ends. This CDR3 is built from 12 residues. CDR3 DNA sequence: TGTGCCAGCTTTGCTTTCGGGGATGGCTACACCTTC. As protein: CASFAFGDGYTF. Drawing the rest from reference TRBV19 and TRBJ1-2, the complete variable domain is DGGITQSPKYLFRKEGQNVTLSCEQNLNHDAMYWYRQDPGQGLRLIYYSQIVNDFQKGDIAEGYSVSREKKESFPLTVTSAQKNPTAFYLCASFAFGDGYTFGSGTRLTVV.

V and J are TRBV7-9 and TRBJ2-1; a possible D gene is TRBD1 (6 bases). The CDR3 is made up of 13 amino acids. The germline V gene has CDR1 SEHNR and CDR2 FQNEAQ (reference sequence). V was shortened by 3 bases and J by 4 bases, with 7 bases between the two germline ends. The CDR3 protein is CASSFGQYNEQFF. CDR3 DNA: TGTGCCAGCAGCTTCGGACAGTACAATGAGCAGTTCTTC.

CDR3 sequence reads: CAIRPSGSYNEQFF. The DNA of the CDR3 is TGTGCCATCAGACCTAGCGGGAGCTACAATGAGCAGTTCTTC. The V gene is TRBV10-3, the J gene TRBJ2-1; TRBD2 matches at 10 bases. The CDR3 is 14 amino acids. CDR1 is ENHRY and CDR2 is SYGVKD in the germline V gene. Unmatched junction bases numbered 2, after V lost 6 bases and J lost 3 bases.

This clone came up a few times. This chain connects TRBV19 to TRBJ1-5; a possible D gene is TRBD1 (5 bases). The CDR3 extends over 17 amino acids. V was cut by 4 bases and J by 2 bases, with 18 bases left in between. Germline V gives CDR1 LNHDA, CDR2 SQIVND (reference sequence). CDR3 amino acids: CASSNGAQGMGNQPQHF. The CDR3 nucleotides read TGTGCCAGTAGTAATGGGGCGCAGGGAATGGGCAATCAGCCCCAGCATTTT.

This chain joins TRBV28 and TRBJ1-5; D might be TRBD1 (5 bases). The CDR3 length is 18 residues. V lost 7 bases to trimming and J lost 1 base, with 23 bases between them. Germline CDR1 is MDHEN and CDR2 is SYDVKM. The CDR3 DNA reads TGTGCCAGCACCCCCTTTGGGCGGGGGGGAGAGAGCAATCAGCCCCAGCATTTT. Its translation: CASTPFGRGGESNQPQHF.

The chain is built from TRBV11-2 and TRBJ2-7, with D uncertain. Per the germline V gene, CDR1 is SGHAT and CDR2 is FQNNGV. The CDR3 loop spans 13 amino acids. V gave up 1 base and J gave up 3 bases, with 7 bases separating them. CDR3 coding DNA: TGTGCCAGCAGCTTAGGACGGGTCTACGAGCAGTACTTC. This translates into CASSLGRVYEQYF.

The chain carries TRBV18 and TRBJ1-3, with 8 bases lining up with TRBD1. Trimming cost V 3 bases and J 0 bases; bases outside gene matches: 7. The CDR3 totals 17 residues. The germline CDR1 and CDR2 sequences are KGHSH and LQKENI. The CDR3 reads CASSPFGTGSSGNTIYF. CDR3 DNA sequence: TGTGCCAGCTCACCCTTCGGGACAGGAAGCTCTGGAAACACCATATATTTT.

This chain connects TRBV6-5 to TRBJ2-3; the D gene is possibly TRBD1 (5 bases). Germline V gives CDR1 MNHEY, CDR2 SVGAGI. The V gene lost 5 bases and the J gene lost 2 bases, with 8 bases spanning the gap. The CDR3 sequence is 13 residues long. The CDR3 sequence: CASSVGVTDTQYF. For the CDR3, the DNA is TGTGCCAGCAGTGTAGGGGTCACAGATACGCAGTATTTT.

The chain recombines TRBV11-1 with TRBJ1-1; D unclear. The germline V gene encodes CDR1 SGHAT and CDR2 FQDESV (reference sequence). Trimming cost V 10 bases and J 2 bases, with 8 bases left between them. The CDR3 consists of 11 residues. The CDR3 DNA follows: TGTGCCACCGGGAGAAACACTGAAGCTTTCTTT. This translates into CATGRNTEAFF.

The chain links TRBV30 to TRBJ1-5; 8 bases are a match to TRBD1. Trimming took 2 bases from V and 7 from J; bases not matched to a gene: 4. Germline loops: CDR1 GTSNPN, CDR2 SVGIG (reference sequence). There are 13 residues in the CDR3. CDR3 in DNA: TGTGCCTGGAGTTCCCGGACAGGGCAGCCCCAGCATTTT. Translating it yields CAWSSRTGQPQHF. The full variable domain, in which reference TRBV30 and TRBJ1-5 provide the parts outside the CDR3, is SQTIHQWPATLVQPVGSPLSLECTVEGTSNPNLYWYRQAAGRGLQLLFYSVGIGQISSEVPQNLSASRPQDRQFILSSKKLLLSDSGFYLCAWSSRTGQPQHFGDGTRLSIL.

This sequence joins TRBV6-6 and TRBJ1-2; D is perhaps TRBD1 (6 bases). V was cut by 6 bases and J by 4 bases, with 15 bases left in between. Germline V gene lookup returns CDR1 MNHNY and CDR2 SVGAGI (reference sequence). The CDR3 is 14 amino acids. DNA of the CDR3: TGTGCCAGCAGGGATTACGGCAGGGGCTATGGCTACACCTTC. Its protein is CASRDYGRGYGYTF.

The rearrangement links TRBV29-1 to TRBJ2-7, with a possible D match to TRBD1 (5 bases). V gave up 3 bases and J gave up 0 bases, with 15 bases separating them. This CDR3 is built from 15 residues. Germline assignment: CDR1 SQVTM and CDR2 ANQGSEA. CDR3 sequence reads: CSVEVWQGSSYEQYF. The CDR3 region has the DNA TGCAGCGTTGAGGTATGGCAGGGTAGCTCCTACGAGCAGTACTTC.

The chain uses TRBV30 and TRBJ2-1, with TRBD1 as a possible D gene (7 bases). CDR1 is GTSNPN, CDR2 SVGIG, per germline (reference sequence). The CDR3 loop spans 15 amino acids. The V end was cut by 7 bases, the J end by 3 bases, with 19 bases between. CDR3 bases: TGTGCCTCACGCCGCCGACAGGGAGGCTACAATGAGCAGTTCTTC. It codes for CASRRRQGGYNEQFF.